This TCR beta chain was recorded in a study of identical twins. The study, taken as a whole, reports: Out-of-frame alpha sequences shared by twins were enriched for low generation probability.

Losses at the gene ends were 5 bases for V and 11 bases for J; bases not matched to a gene: 4. The CDR3 is 10 residues long. Germline assignment: CDR1 DFQATT and CDR2 SNEGSKA (reference sequence). This clonotype was counted a single time. What it binds is unknown. Everyone who gave samples was a healthy Caucasian. Via MiXCR, TCRdb re-called the 5' RACE reads, giving one row per CDR3 protein. Here the sample spans hundreds of thousands of distinct CDR3 sequences, 8.5% to 9% being singletons. These records were also assigned to another study, of yellow fever vaccine responses in identical twins.

The rearrangement uses TRBV20-1 and TRBJ1-1; 8 nucleotides line up with TRBD1. The source is a woman between 18 and 30 years old in good health. The sequencing input was PBMCs. This chain's CDR3 is CSAATGGAFF. Here the CDR3 DNA reads TGCAGTGCTGCCACAGGGGGGGCTTTCTTT.